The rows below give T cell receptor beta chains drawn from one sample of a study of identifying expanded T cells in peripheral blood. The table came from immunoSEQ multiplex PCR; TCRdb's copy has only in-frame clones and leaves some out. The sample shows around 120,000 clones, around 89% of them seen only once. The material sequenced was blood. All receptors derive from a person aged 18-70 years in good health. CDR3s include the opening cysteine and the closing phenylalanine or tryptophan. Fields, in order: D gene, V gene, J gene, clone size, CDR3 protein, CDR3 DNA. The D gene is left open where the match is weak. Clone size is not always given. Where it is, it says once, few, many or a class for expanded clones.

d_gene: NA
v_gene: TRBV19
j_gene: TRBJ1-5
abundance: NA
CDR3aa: CASELSVSNQPQHF
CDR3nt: TGTGCCAGTGAACTTAGCGTCAGCAATCAGCCCCAGCATTTT

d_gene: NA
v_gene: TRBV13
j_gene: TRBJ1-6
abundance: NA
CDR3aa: CASSLGLGQYSPLHF
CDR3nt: TGTGCCAGCAGCTTAGGCCTTGGACAGTATTCACCCCTCCACTTT

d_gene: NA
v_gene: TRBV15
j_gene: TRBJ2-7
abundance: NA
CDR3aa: CATSRVDSSYEQYF
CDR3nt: TGTGCCACCAGCAGAGTTGACAGCAGCTACGAGCAGTACTTC

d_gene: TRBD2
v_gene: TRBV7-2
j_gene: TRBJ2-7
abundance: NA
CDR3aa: CASSSIAGYPYEQYF
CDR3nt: TGTGCCAGCAGCTCCATAGCGGGGTACCCCTACGAGCAGTACTTC

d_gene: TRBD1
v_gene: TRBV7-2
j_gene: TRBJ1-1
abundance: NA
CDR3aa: CASSPQGRTEAFF
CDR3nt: TGTGCCAGCAGCCCACAGGGGAGGACTGAAGCTTTCTTT

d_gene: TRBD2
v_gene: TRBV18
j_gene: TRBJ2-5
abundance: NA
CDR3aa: CASSPGEGSRTQYF
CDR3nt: TGTGCCAGCTCACCGGGGGAGGGGTCACGGACCCAGTACTTC

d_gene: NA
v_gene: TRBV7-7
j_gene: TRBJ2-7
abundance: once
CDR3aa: CASSLAGGSTYEQYF
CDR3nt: TGTGCCAGCAGCTTAGCGGGGGGATCGACCTACGAGCAGTACTTC

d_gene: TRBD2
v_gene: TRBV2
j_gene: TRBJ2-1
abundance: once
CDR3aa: CASSGAGGRYNEQFF
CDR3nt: TGTGCCAGCAGTGGCGCGGGGGGGAGGTACAATGAGCAGTTCTTC

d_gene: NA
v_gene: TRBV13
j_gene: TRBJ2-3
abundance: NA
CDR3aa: CASSLRATDTQYF
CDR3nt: TGTGCCAGCAGCTTGCGGGCGACAGATACGCAGTATTTT

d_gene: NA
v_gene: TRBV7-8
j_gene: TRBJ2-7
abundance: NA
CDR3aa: CASILAGTYEQYF
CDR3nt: TGTGCCAGCATCCTGGCGGGGACCTACGAGCAGTACTTC

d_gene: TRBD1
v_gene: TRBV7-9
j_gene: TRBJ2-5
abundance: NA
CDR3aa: CASSGKHRGEAQETQYF
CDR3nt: TGTGCCAGCAGCGGAAAGCACAGGGGGGAAGCCCAAGAGACCCAGTACTTC

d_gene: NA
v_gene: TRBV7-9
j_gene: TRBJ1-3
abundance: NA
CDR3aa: CASSHELSGNTIYF
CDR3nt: TGTGCCAGCAGCCACGAGCTCTCTGGAAACACCATATATTTT

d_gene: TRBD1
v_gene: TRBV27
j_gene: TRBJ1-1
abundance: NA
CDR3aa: CASSPRTGMNTEAFF
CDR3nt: TGTGCCAGCAGTCCGAGGACAGGGATGAACACTGAAGCTTTCTTT

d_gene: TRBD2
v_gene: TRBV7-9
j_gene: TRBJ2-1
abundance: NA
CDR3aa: CASSPREGMDNEQFF
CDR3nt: TGTGCCAGCAGCCCCCGGGAGGGGATGGACAATGAGCAGTTCTTC

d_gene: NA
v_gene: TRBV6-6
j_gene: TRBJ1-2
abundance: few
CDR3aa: CASSPGDGYTF
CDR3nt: TGTGCCAGCAGCCCCGGGGATGGCTACACCTTC

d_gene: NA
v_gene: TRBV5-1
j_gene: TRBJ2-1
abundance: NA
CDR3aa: CASSPGAGYNEQFF
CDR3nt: TGCGCCAGCAGTCCGGGGGCGGGCTACAATGAGCAGTTCTTC

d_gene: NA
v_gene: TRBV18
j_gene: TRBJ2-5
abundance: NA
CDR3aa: CASSGGSQETQYF
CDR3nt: TGTGCCAGCTCCGGGGGTTCCCAAGAGACCCAGTACTTC

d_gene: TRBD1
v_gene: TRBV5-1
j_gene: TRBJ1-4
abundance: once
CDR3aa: CASSLGTGINEKLFF
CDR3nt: TGCGCCAGCAGCTTAGGGACAGGAATTAATGAAAAACTGTTTTTT

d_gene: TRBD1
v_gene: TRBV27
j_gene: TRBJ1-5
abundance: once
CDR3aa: CASSLIGGGNQPQHF
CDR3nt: TGTGCCAGCAGTTTAATAGGGGGCGGCAATCAGCCCCAGCATTTT

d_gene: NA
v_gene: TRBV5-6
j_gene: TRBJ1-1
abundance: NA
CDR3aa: CASSPWGPRGEAFF
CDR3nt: TGTGCCAGCAGCCCGTGGGGGCCGCGCGGTGAAGCTTTCTTT

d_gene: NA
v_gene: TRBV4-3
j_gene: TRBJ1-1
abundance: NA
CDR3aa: CASSQGLGAFF
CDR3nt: TGCGCCAGCAGCCAAGGCCTTGGGGCTTTCTTT

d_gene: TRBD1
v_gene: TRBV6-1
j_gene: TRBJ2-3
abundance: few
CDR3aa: CASSEEDRAADTQYF
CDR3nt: TGTGCCAGCAGTGAAGAGGACAGGGCGGCAGATACGCAGTATTTT

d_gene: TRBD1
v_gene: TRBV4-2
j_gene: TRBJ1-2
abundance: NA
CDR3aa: CASSHQTGDYGYTF
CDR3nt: TGTGCCAGCAGCCACCAGACAGGGGACTATGGCTACACCTTC

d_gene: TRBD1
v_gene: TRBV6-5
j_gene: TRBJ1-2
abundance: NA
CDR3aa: CASSPDRGYGYTF
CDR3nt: TGTGCCAGCAGTCCGGACAGGGGCTATGGCTACACCTTC

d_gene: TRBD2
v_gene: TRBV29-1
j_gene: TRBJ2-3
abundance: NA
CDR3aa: CSVGLAGASTDTQYF
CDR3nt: TGCAGCGTTGGACTAGCGGGAGCTAGCACAGATACGCAGTATTTT

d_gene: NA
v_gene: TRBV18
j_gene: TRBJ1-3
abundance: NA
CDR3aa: CASSPRFLGLSGNTIYF
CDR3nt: TGTGCCAGCTCACCACGTTTTCTGGGTCTTTCTGGAAACACCATATATTTT

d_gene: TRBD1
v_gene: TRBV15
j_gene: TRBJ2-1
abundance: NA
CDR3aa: CATSGTGGPTGGEQFF
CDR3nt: TGTGCCACCAGCGGGACAGGGGGTCCTACGGGGGGTGAGCAGTTCTTC

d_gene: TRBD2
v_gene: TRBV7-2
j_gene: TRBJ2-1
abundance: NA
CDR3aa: CASSSPPLAAYNEQFF
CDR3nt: TGTGCCAGCAGCTCCCCCCCTCTAGCGGCCTACAATGAGCAGTTCTTC

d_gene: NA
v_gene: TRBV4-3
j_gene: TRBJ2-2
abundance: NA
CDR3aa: CASSPLQGVGELFF
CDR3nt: TGCGCCAGCAGCCCTTTACAGGGAGTGGGGGAGCTGTTTTTT

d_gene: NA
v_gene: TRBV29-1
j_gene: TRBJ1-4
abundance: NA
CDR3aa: CSASDASTNEKLFF
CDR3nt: TGCAGCGCCTCGGACGCGTCAACTAATGAAAAACTGTTTTTT

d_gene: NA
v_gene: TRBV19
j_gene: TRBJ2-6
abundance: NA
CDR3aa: CASSRGVGANVLTF
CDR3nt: TGTGCCAGTAGTAGAGGGGTAGGGGCCAACGTCCTGACTTTC

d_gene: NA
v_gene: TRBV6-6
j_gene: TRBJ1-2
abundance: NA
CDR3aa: CASSYSRVVGGYTF
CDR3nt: TGTGCCAGCAGTTACTCCAGGGTGGTAGGGGGCTACACCTTC

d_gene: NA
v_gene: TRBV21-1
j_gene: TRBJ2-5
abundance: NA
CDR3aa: CASSKSRDSPRETQYF
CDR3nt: TGTGCCAGCAGCAAAAGCCGGGACAGTCCGAGAGAGACCCAGTACTTC

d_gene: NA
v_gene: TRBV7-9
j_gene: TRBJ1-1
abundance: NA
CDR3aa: CASSPDRGRAFF
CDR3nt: TGTGCCAGCAGCCCTGACCGAGGGCGAGCTTTCTTT

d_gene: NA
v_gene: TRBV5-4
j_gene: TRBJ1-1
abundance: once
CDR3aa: CASSSLGGEAFF
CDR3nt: TGTGCCAGCAGCTCCCTTGGGGGTGAAGCTTTCTTT

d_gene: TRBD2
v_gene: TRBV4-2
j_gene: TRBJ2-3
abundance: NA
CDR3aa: CASSPGLAPSTDTQYF
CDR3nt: TGTGCCAGCAGCCCAGGACTAGCGCCGAGCACAGATACGCAGTATTTT

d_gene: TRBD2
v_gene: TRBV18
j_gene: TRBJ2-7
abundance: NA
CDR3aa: CASSPPPSGGGYEQYF
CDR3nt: TGTGCCAGCTCACCACCGCCTAGCGGGGGAGGCTACGAGCAGTACTTC

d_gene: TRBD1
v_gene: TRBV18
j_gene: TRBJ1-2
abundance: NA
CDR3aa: CASSEDRGRGYTF
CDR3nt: TGTGCCAGCTCAGAGGACAGGGGCCGTGGCTACACCTTC

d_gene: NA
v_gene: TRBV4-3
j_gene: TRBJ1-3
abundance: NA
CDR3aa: CASSPGPGRVTGNTIYF
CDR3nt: TGCGCCAGCAGCCCCGGCCCTGGAAGAGTTACTGGAAACACCATATATTTT

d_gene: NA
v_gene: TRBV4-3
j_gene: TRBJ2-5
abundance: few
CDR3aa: CASSPLRGTWETQYF
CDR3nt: TGCGCCAGCAGCCCGCTCAGGGGTACGTGGGAGACCCAGTACTTC

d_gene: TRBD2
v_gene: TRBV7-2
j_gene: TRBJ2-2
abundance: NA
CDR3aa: CASSLGGAVVFTGELFF
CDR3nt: TGTGCCAGCAGCCTCGGGGGGGCCGTGGTATTTACCGGGGAGCTGTTTTTT

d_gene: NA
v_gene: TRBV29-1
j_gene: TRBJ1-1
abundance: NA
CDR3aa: CSLTLGVNTEAFF
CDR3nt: TGCAGCCTCACCCTTGGGGTAAACACTGAAGCTTTCTTT

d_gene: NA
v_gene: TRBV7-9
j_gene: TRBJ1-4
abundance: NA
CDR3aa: CASTPTGPNEKLFF
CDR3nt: TGTGCCAGCACCCCCACGGGGCCTAATGAAAAACTGTTTTTT

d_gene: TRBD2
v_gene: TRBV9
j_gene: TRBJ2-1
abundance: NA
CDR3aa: CASSSTSGGANNEQFF
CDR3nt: TGTGCCAGCAGCTCCACTAGCGGGGGGGCCAACAATGAGCAGTTCTTC

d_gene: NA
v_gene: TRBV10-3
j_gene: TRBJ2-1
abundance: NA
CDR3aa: CAIKTGEGNEQFF
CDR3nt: TGTGCCATCAAGACAGGGGAGGGCAATGAGCAGTTCTTC

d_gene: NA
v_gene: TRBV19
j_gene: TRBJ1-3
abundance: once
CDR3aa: CASSMSSGNTIYF
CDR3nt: TGTGCCAGTAGTATGAGTTCTGGAAACACCATATATTTT

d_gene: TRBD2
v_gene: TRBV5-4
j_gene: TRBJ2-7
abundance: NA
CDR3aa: CASSLYGMAGDRNYEQYF
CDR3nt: TGTGCCAGCAGCTTGTATGGTATGGCGGGGGACCGTAACTACGAGCAGTACTTC

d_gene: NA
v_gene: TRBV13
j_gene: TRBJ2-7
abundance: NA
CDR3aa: CASSLFAGVVYEQYF
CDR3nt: TGTGCCAGCAGCTTATTCGCAGGGGTCGTCTACGAGCAGTACTTC

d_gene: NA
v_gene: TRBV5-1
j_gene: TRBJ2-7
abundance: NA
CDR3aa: CASSLLKGSSYEQYF
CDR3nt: TGCGCCAGCAGCTTGTTAAAGGGAAGCTCCTACGAGCAGTACTTC

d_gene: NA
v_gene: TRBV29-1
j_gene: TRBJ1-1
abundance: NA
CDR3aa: CSAKAGRVNTEAFF
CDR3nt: TGCAGCGCCAAGGCGGGGAGGGTGAACACTGAAGCTTTCTTT

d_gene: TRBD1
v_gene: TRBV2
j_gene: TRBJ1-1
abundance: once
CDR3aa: CASSREGQGADTEAFF
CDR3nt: TGTGCCAGCAGTCGGGAGGGGCAGGGGGCGGACACTGAAGCTTTCTTT

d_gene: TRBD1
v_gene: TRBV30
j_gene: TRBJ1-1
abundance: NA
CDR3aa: CAWDRVKNTEAFF
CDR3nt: TGTGCCTGGGACAGGGTCAAGAACACTGAAGCTTTCTTT

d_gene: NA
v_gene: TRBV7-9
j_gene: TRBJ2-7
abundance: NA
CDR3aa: CASSHPTLSGSYEQYF
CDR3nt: TGTGCCAGCAGTCACCCGACGCTTTCAGGTTCCTACGAGCAGTACTTC

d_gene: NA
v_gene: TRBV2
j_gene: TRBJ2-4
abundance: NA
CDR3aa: CASSDGGRVAKNIQYF
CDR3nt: TGTGCCAGCAGTGATGGTGGTCGAGTAGCCAAAAACATTCAGTACTTC

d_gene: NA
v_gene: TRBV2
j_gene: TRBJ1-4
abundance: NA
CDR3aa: CASRESWGPRTTNEKLFF
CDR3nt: TGTGCCAGCAGAGAATCATGGGGGCCGAGAACAACTAATGAAAAACTGTTTTTT